This TCR beta chain was sequenced in a study of T cells after posttransplantation cyclophosphamide. Trimming took 4 bases from V and 6 from J; bases not matched to a gene: 15. Germline loops: CDR1 MDHEN, CDR2 SYDVKM. The CDR3 spans 19 residues. Clones were read by immunoSEQ multiplex PCR, and TCRdb kept only the in-frame ones, dropping some. Found here are tens of thousands of clones, no singletons; the ten largest cover about 2%. This clone was recorded many times. Sequenced sample: PBMCs. The receptor comes from a middle-aged man in good health, CMV-negative, and a related stem cell transplant donor. This sequence joins TRBV28 and TRBJ2-6, with TRBD2 matching 10 bases. The CDR3 bases are TGTGCCAGCAGTTCGCCTTGGGGACTAGCGCAAGGTCTGGCCAACGTCCTGACTTTC. Protein product: CASSSPWGLAQGLANVLTF.